This T cell receptor beta chain was retrieved from a study of shared clonotypes between healthy human individuals. Notes on the study in general: The represented genetic and exposure-history diversity was limited by the small number of donors.

Naivety among CD8 cells was defined by CD45RO negativity and positive CCR7 selection, thereby excluding terminally differentiated effector memory CD45RA+ cells. Those who donated, Caucasian adults without exception, all lived in Nashville, Tennessee. Trimming left V 3 bases short and J 5 bases short, with 10 bases between. This CDR3 is built from 13 residues. Looked up from germline, CDR1 is MDHEN and CDR2 is SYDVKM. On this clone: Antigen: not known.

It was across several immunoSEQ plates that each subset's genomic DNA was evenly split. The protocol was immunoSEQ multiplex PCR, while the TCRdb copy is restricted to in-frame clones and leaves out a portion. The table has millions of clones, approximately 95% seen once. Material for sequencing was naive CD8+ T cells sorted from blood. This receptor was taken from a man aged 18 to 30 in good health. The chain is built from TRBV28 and TRBJ2-5; D is uncertain. CDR3 sequence: CASSFIGVETQYF. The DNA of the CDR3 is TGTGCCAGCAGTTTTATTGGAGTGGAGACCCAGTACTTC.